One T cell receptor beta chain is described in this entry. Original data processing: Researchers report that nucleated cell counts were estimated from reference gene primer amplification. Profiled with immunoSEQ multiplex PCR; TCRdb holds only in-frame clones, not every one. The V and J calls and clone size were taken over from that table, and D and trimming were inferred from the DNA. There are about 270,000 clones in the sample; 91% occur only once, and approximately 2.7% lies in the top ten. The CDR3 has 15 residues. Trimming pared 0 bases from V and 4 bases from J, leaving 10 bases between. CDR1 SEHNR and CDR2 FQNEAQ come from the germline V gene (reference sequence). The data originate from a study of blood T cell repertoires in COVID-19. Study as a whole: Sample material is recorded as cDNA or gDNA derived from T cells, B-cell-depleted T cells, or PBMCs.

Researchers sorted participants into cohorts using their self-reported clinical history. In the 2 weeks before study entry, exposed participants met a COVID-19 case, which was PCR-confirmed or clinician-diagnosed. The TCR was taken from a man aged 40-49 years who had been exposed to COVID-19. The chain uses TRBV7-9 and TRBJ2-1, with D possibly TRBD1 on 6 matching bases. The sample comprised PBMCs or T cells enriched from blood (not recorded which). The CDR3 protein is CASSLAQGLYNEQFF. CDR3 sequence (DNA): TGTGCCAGCAGCTTAGCCCAGGGGTTGTACAATGAGCAGTTCTTC.